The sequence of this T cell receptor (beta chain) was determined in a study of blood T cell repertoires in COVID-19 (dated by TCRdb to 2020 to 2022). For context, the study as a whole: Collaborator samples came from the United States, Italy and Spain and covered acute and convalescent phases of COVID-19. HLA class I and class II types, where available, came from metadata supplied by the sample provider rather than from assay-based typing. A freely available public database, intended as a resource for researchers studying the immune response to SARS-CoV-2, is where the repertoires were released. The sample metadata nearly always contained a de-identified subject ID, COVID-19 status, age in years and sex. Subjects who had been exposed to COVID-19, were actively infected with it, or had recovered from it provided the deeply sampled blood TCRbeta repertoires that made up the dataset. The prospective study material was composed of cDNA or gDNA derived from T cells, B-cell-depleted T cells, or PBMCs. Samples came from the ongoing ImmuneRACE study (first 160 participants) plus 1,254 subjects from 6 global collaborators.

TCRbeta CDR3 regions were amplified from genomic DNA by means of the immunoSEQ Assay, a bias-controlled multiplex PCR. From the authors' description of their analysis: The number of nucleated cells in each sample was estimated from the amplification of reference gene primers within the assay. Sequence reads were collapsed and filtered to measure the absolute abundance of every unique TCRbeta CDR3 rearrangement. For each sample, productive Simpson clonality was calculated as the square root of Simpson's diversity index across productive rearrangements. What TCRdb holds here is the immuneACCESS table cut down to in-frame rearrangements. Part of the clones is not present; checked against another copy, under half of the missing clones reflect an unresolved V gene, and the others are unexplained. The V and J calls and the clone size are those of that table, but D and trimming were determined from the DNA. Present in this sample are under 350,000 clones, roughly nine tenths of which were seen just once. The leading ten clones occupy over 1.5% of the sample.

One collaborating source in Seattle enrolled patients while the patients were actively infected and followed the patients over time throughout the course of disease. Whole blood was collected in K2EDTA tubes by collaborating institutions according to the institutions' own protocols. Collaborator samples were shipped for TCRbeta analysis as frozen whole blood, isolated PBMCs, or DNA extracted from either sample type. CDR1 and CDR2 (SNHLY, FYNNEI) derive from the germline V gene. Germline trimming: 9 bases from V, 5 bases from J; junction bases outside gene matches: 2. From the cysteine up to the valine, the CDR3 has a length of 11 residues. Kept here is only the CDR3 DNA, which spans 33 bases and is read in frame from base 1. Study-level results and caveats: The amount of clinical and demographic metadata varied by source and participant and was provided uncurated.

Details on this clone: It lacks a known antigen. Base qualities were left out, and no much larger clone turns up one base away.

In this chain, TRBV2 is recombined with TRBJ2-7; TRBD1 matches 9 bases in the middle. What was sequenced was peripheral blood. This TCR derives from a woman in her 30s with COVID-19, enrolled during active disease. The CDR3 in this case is CASTGGNEQYV. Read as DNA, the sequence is TGTGCCAGTACAGGGGGCAACGAGCAGTACGTC.